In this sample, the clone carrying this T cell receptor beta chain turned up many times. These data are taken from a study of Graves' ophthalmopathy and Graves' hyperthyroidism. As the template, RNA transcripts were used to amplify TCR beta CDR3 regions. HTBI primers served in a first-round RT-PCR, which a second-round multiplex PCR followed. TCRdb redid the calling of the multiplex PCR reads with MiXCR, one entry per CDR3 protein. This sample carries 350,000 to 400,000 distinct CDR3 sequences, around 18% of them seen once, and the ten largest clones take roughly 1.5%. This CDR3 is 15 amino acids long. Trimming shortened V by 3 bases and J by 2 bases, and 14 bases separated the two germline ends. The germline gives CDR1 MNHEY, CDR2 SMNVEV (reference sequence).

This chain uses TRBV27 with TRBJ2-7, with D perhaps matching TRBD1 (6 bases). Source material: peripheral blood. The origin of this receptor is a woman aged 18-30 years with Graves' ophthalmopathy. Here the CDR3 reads CASSFYWTETYEQYF. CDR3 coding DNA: TGTGCCAGCAGTTTTTATTGGACAGAAACCTACGAGCAGTACTTC.